The 32 T cell receptor beta chains below come from one sample, sequenced in a study of T cell repertoires in cytomegalovirus infection. TCRdb processed the reads anew with MiXCR; each CDR3 protein has one entry. The table includes 200,000 or so distinct CDR3 sequences, 28% detected once. Sequencing was done on a sample of PBMCs. Every receptor here comes from a human donor in good health (CMV status not recorded). Some clones in this sample may be carry-over from other donors' samples.

Only a few counts were recorded for this clonotype. The chain carries TRBV7-2 and TRBJ2-3; weak D call: TRBD1 (5 bases). The germline gives CDR1 SGHTA, CDR2 FQGNSA. The V gene lost 3 bases and the J gene lost 6 bases, with 10 bases spanning the gap. CDR3 length: 13 amino acids. The CDR3 sequence: CASSFGAGDTQYF. As DNA, the CDR3 is TGTGCCAGCAGCTTTGGGGCAGGGGATACGCAGTATTTT.

This clonotype has more than one count but fewer than ten. The chain combines TRBV3-1 with TRBJ1-4; possibly TRBD1 for D (6 bases). V gave up 4 bases and J gave up 8 bases, with 14 bases separating them. Germline V lookup: CDR1 LGHDT, CDR2 YNNKEL (reference sequence). The CDR3 is made up of 14 amino acids. The CDR3 coding sequence is TGTGCCAGCAGCCCGGGAGGACAGTTGGAAAAACTGTTTTTT. It specifies CASSPGGQLEKLFF. Using reference TRBV3-1 and TRBJ1-4 for the parts outside the CDR3, the full variable domain is DTAVSQTPKYLVTQMGNDKSIKCEQNLGHDTMYWYKQDSKKFLKIMFSYNNKELIINETVPNRFSPKSPDKAHLNLHINSLELGDSAVYFCASSPGGQLEKLFFGSGTQLSVL.

This clonotype has only one observation. V usage is TRBV6-5 and J usage is TRBJ1-1; weak D call: TRBD1 (6 bases). This CDR3 has 13 residues. Germline V gene data show CDR1 as MNHEY and CDR2 as SVGAGI. The germline V and J ends were trimmed by 5 bases and 6 bases, with 13 bases remaining between them. CDR3: CASSRWGGAEAFF. CDR3 bases: TGTGCCAGCAGTCGCTGGGGGGGCGCTGAAGCTTTCTTT.

This clonotype was observed many times. V gene TRBV7-2 combines with J gene TRBJ1-6; 9 bases map to TRBD1. CDR3 length: 17 residues. CDR1 SGHTA and CDR2 FQGNSA come from the germline V gene. J gave up 0 bases and V 10 bases, and 10 bases lay outside the gene matches. The chain's CDR3 is CAIGQGTISSYNSPLHF. Here the CDR3 DNA reads TGTGCCATCGGACAGGGGACTATCAGCTCCTATAATTCACCCCTCCACTTT. The variable domain in full, completed from reference TRBV7-2 and TRBJ1-6, reads GAGVSQSPSNKVTEKGKDVELRCDPISGHTALYWYRQSLGQGLEFLIYFQGNSAPDKSGLPSDRFSAERTGGSVSTLTIQRTQQEDSAVYLCAIGQGTISSYNSPLHFGNGTRLTVT.

By share of the sample, this clonotype is medium-sized (0.01 to 0.1%). V gene TRBV7-8 combines with J gene TRBJ1-1; D is perhaps TRBD1 (5 bases). Between the trimmed V and J ends, which lost 5 bases and 5 bases, there was a span of 12 bases. The length of the CDR3 is 13 residues. Germline CDR1 and CDR2: SGHVS and FQNEAQ. The CDR3 sequence is CASSGGGNTEAFF. The CDR3 nucleotides are TGTGCCAGCAGCGGGGGGGGGAATACTGAAGCTTTCTTT.

The gene calls are TRBV2 and TRBJ1-4; D call uncertain. The V gene's germline CDR1 is SNHLY and CDR2 FYNNEI. The CDR3 loop spans 11 amino acids. Between the trimmed V and J ends, which lost 8 bases and 12 bases, there was a span of 13 bases. CDR3 coding DNA: TGTGCCAGCTCGGCAGCCTGGGAACTGTTTTTT. Amino acid sequence: CASSAAWELFF.

This clonotype showed up just a few times. The chain links TRBV20-1 to TRBJ2-5; D gene uncertain. V was clipped by 5 bases and J by 5 bases, with 24 bases between them. This CDR3 has 16 residues. Germline CDR1 reads DFQATT; CDR2 reads SNEGSKA (reference sequence). CDR3 in amino acids: CSALPFVGRMGETQYF. As DNA, the CDR3 is TGCAGTGCTCTTCCCTTCGTAGGGCGGATGGGGGAGACCCAGTACTTC.

Details on this clonotype: This may come from a read error, since a much larger clone is one base off. The rearrangement uses TRBV7-2 and TRBJ1-1, with a weak D call TRBD1 (6 bases). Germline CDR1 is SGHTA and CDR2 is FQGNSA. The CDR3 contains 15 residues. DNA for the CDR3: TGTGCCGGCAGCCCATACGGGGGCGCGGGCACTGAAGCTTTCTTT. Amino acids: CAGSPYGGAGTEAFF.

This clonotype has at least ten counts. CDR3: CASSLSGGATYEQYF. The CDR3 DNA is TGTGCCAGCAGCCTGAGCGGGGGGGCGACCTACGAGCAGTACTTC. The chain is built from TRBV12-3 or TRBV12-4 and TRBJ2-7; 10 bases map to TRBD2. With V trimmed by 6 bases and J by 2 bases, 7 bases remained unmatched. The CDR3 runs to 15 residues.

Ten or more counts support this clonotype. The chain recombines TRBV11-2 with TRBJ1-6; TRBD1 agrees at 10 bases. Losses at the gene ends were 4 bases for V and 10 bases for J; bases not matched to a gene: 7. This CDR3 spans 15 amino acids. Germline values: CDR1 SGHAT, CDR2 FQNNGV. In nucleotides, the CDR3 is TGTGCCAGCAGCTGGGGACAGGGGAAAGAGTCACCCCTCCACTTT. It yields the protein CASSWGQGKESPLHF. Looking up the rest from reference TRBV11-2 and TRBJ1-6 gives the full variable domain: EAGVAQSPRYKIIEKRQSVAFWCNPISGHATLYWYQQILGQGPKLLIQFQNNGVVDDSQLPKDRFSAERLKGVDSTLKIQPAKLEDSAVYLCASSWGQGKESPLHFGNGTRLTVT.

The table lists this clonotype with a few counts. This rearrangement joins TRBV20-1 to TRBJ2-1, with 10 bases that match TRBD2. The CDR3 length is 19 residues. Trimming removed 4 bases from V and 0 bases from J; junction bases left unmatched: 15. Germline CDR1 reads DFQATT; CDR2 reads SNEGSKA (reference sequence). As DNA, the CDR3 is TGCAGTGCTACCCTCCACCCCTCTAGCGGGGGAATCTCCTACAATGAGCAGTTCTTC. Protein product: CSATLHPSSGGISYNEQFF.

Written as DNA, the CDR3 is TGTGCCAGCAGTGAAGATTACAGTCAAGAGACCCAGTACTTC. This translates into CASSEDYSQETQYF. This chain uses TRBV2 with TRBJ2-5, with no clear D. Germline V gene data show CDR1 as SNHLY and CDR2 as FYNNEI. V lost 1 base, J lost 2 bases, and 8 bases lay in between. The CDR3 covers 14 residues.

This clonotype was found many times. V usage is TRBV28 and J usage is TRBJ1-5; possibly TRBD1 for D (6 bases). Trimming cost V 6 bases and J 6 bases, with 15 bases left between them. Germline V gives CDR1 MDHEN, CDR2 SYDVKM. The CDR3 has 14 residues. CDR3 nucleotide sequence: TGTGCCAGCAGCTCCGGGACACTTATTCAGCCCCAGCATTTT. It yields the protein CASSSGTLIQPQHF. The variable domain in full, completed from reference TRBV28 and TRBJ1-5, reads DVKVTQSSRYLVKRTGEKVFLECVQDMDHENMFWYRQDPGLGLRLIYFSYDVKMKEKGDIPEGYSVSREKKERFSLILESASTNQTSMYLCASSSGTLIQPQHFGDGTRLSIL.

This clonotype appeared a few times. The rearrangement links TRBV7-8 to TRBJ2-7; D possibly corresponds to TRBD1 (6 bases). CDR1 and CDR2 (germline): SGHVS, FQNEAQ. The length of the CDR3 is 19 residues. V shed 1 base and J shed 0 bases, with 22 bases lying between them. The CDR3 region has the DNA TGTGCCAGCAGCTTAGGGGTTACGGAGTCAGGGACATCCTCCTACGAGCAGTACTTC. Its protein is CASSLGVTESGTSSYEQYF.

This clonotype has just a few counts. CDR3 nucleotides: TGTGCCAGCAGTGCCTTTTCTGCGCGGGGCTATCCAACCTACGAGCAGTACTTC. Protein product: CASSAFSARGYPTYEQYF. V and J are TRBV6-2 or TRBV6-3 and TRBJ2-7, with TRBD2 as a possible D gene (6 bases). The CDR3 consists of 18 residues. Trimming left V 5 bases short and J 2 bases short, with 25 bases between. CDR1 is MNHEY and CDR2 is SVGEGT in the germline V gene.

This clonotype has only a few counts. V is TRBV4-1 and J is TRBJ2-1; the match to TRBD2 covers 8 bases. The CDR3 sequence is 14 residues long. V gave up 6 bases and J gave up 5 bases; unmatched junction bases: 6. The germline V gene has CDR1 MGHRA and CDR2 YSYEKL. The CDR3 reads CASSRGGKDNEQFF. The CDR3 coding sequence is TGCGCCAGCAGTCGGGGGGGCAAGGACAATGAGCAGTTCTTC.

This clonotype was counted ten times or more. The chain uses TRBV12-3 or TRBV12-4 and TRBJ2-3, with D possibly TRBD1 on 6 matching bases. V dropped 0 bases and J dropped 2 bases, with 9 bases sitting between them. The CDR3 length is 15 residues. The CDR3 loop is CASSLAGASTDTQYF. The CDR3 DNA sequence: TGTGCCAGCAGTTTAGCGGGGGCCTCCACAGATACGCAGTATTTT.

This clonotype appeared a few times. This rearrangement joins TRBV12-3 or TRBV12-4 to TRBJ2-7, with D perhaps TRBD1 or TRBD2 (5 bases each). The CDR3 consists of 12 residues. Trimming removed 4 bases at V and 6 bases at J, with 10 bases between. This CDR3 reads CASSWDLGEQYF. The DNA for the CDR3 is TGTGCCAGCAGTTGGGACCTTGGCGAGCAGTACTTC.

The genes are TRBV7-3 and TRBJ2-5; perhaps TRBD2 as D (5 bases). Germline CDR1 is SGHTA and CDR2 is FQGTGA. The CDR3 sequence is 14 residues long. The V end lost 5 bases, the J end lost 5 bases, and 15 bases lay between the germline ends. The CDR3 DNA follows: TGTGCCAGCAGCCCGTCGGCCCGCGGGGAGACCCAGTACTTC. Protein: CASSPSARGETQYF.

This clonotype showed up just a few times. The chain combines TRBV7-2 with TRBJ2-7, with 13 bases lining up with TRBD2. Germline CDR1 SGHTA, CDR2 FQGNSA. The trim removed 8 bases at V and 5 bases at J, leaving 12 bases unmatched. The CDR3 covers 16 residues. The CDR3 here is CASSFTSGGAINEQYF. DNA for the CDR3: TGTGCCAGCTCCTTTACTAGCGGGGGGGCCATCAACGAGCAGTACTTC. The full variable domain, rest sourced from reference TRBV7-2 and TRBJ2-7, is GAGVSQSPSNKVTEKGKDVELRCDPISGHTALYWYRQSLGQGLEFLIYFQGNSAPDKSGLPSDRFSAERTGGSVSTLTIQRTQQEDSAVYLCASSFTSGGAINEQYFGPGTRLTVT.

Concerning this clonotype itself: Likely a read error: the CDR3 ends without its conserved phenylalanine or tryptophan. This sequence joins TRBV7-9 and TRBJ2-7; tentative D call: TRBD2 (5 bases). The CDR3 is made up of 13 amino acids. Trimming stripped 2 bases from V and 8 bases from J, with 13 bases between. Germline CDR1 and CDR2: SEHNR and FQNEAQ (reference sequence). The CDR3 DNA sequence: TGTGCCAGCAGCTTACCAGGAGGTTTAAAGCAGTACTTA. Translation: CASSLPGGLKQYL.

This clonotype has just a few counts. The chain links TRBV2 to TRBJ1-4; 8 bases agree with TRBD1. V trimming: 10 bases; J trimming: 1 base; junction bases outside the gene matches: 5. This CDR3 comprises 14 residues. Germline V gives CDR1 SNHLY, CDR2 FYNNEI. CDR3 protein: CATDRGLTNEKLFF. As DNA, the CDR3 is TGTGCCACCGACAGGGGACTAACTAATGAAAAACTGTTTTTT.

This sequence joins TRBV12-5 and TRBJ1-1, with D possibly being TRBD1 (5 bases). In germline, CDR1 is LGHNT, CDR2 FRNRAP. V was pared by 5 bases and J by 4 bases, with 11 bases between. This CDR3 contains 13 residues. The CDR3 is CASGGDRATEAFF. In DNA, the CDR3 is TGTGCTAGTGGTGGGGACCGGGCCACTGAAGCTTTCTTT.

This clonotype has at least ten counts. V is TRBV7-2 and J is TRBJ1-3, with D unclear. Trimming removed 5 bases from V and 0 bases from J, with 17 bases in between. This CDR3 has 17 amino acids. Germline loops: CDR1 SGHTA, CDR2 FQGNSA. CDR3 sequence (DNA): TGTGCCAGCAGCGGCCGACCCGGACGGGCCTCTGGAAACACCATATATTTT. This encodes CASSGRPGRASGNTIYF.

This clonotype was seen a handful of times. The rearrangement uses TRBV11-3 and TRBJ2-2; 9 bases map to TRBD1. Losses at the gene ends were 4 bases for V and 2 bases for J; bases not matched to a gene: 5. This CDR3 spans 16 amino acids. Germline CDR1 is SGHNT and CDR2 is YENEEA. The CDR3 here is CASSSRDRANTGELFF. The CDR3 DNA reads TGTGCCAGCAGCTCGAGGGACAGGGCTAACACCGGGGAGCTGTTTTTT.

This CDR3 is CASSTGTGKAYNEQFF. The CDR3 DNA is TGTGCCAGCAGCACTGGGACAGGGAAGGCTTACAATGAGCAGTTCTTC. The genes are TRBV5-6 and TRBJ2-1, with 9 bases lining up with TRBD1. Germline CDR1 and CDR2: SGHDT and YYEEEE. Unmatched junction bases numbered 9, after V lost 4 bases and J lost 4 bases. The CDR3 spans 16 residues.

In this sample, this clonotype turned up many times. This chain uses TRBV7-2 with TRBJ1-2; D is uncertain. This CDR3 region has 14 residues. The V gene lost 1 base and the J gene lost 4 bases, with 10 bases spanning the gap. Looked up from germline, CDR1 is SGHTA and CDR2 is FQGNSA. As DNA, the CDR3 is TGTGCCAGCAGCTTAGGACACACAACCTATGGCTACACCTTC. Encoded protein: CASSLGHTTYGYTF.

This clonotype was detected only once. The chain is built from TRBV20-1 and TRBJ1-1, with 9 nucleotides matching TRBD1. In germline, CDR1 is DFQATT, CDR2 SNEGSKA (reference sequence). The CDR3 extends over 13 amino acids. Trimming at V came to 7 bases and at J to 5 bases, leaving 8 bases not matched to a gene. CDR3 DNA sequence: TGCAGTGTCGAGGACAGGGGAAGAACTGAAGCTTTCTTT. Translation: CSVEDRGRTEAFF.

There are many counts of this clonotype. The chain carries TRBV7-9 and TRBJ1-2; the D gene is possibly TRBD1 (6 bases). Germline V CDR1 and CDR2: SEHNR, FQNEAQ (reference sequence). The CDR3 loop spans 16 amino acids. Trimming stripped 5 bases from V and 1 base from J, with 17 bases between. The CDR3 protein is CASSPGRQALNYGYTF. Here the CDR3 DNA reads TGTGCCAGCAGCCCCGGTAGACAGGCGCTTAACTATGGCTACACCTTC.

This clonotype was seen a few times. The V gene is TRBV29-1, the J gene TRBJ2-1; D may be TRBD2 (6 bases). The CDR3 runs 15 residues. The V and J ends lost 5 bases and 0 bases respectively, with 14 bases between them. Per the germline V gene, CDR1 is SQVTM and CDR2 is ANQGSEA. The CDR3: CSVWGGAISYNEQFF. The CDR3 DNA sequence: TGCAGCGTTTGGGGCGGGGCGATCTCCTACAATGAGCAGTTCTTC.

The genes are TRBV20-1 and TRBJ1-1; tentatively, D is TRBD1 (5 bases). The CDR3 length is 12 residues. The V and J ends lost 4 bases and 6 bases respectively, with 12 bases between them. Germline CDR1 is DFQATT and CDR2 is SNEGSKA (reference sequence). The CDR3 DNA reads TGCAGTGCTACGGGGCGGTTGGCTGAAGCTTTCTTT. Translating gives CSATGRLAEAFF.

This clonotype was picked up a small number of times. The chain uses TRBV9 and TRBJ1-3; 7 bases map to TRBD1. The CDR3 runs to 16 residues. V gave up 2 bases and J gave up 4 bases; unmatched junction bases: 9. Looked up from germline, CDR1 is SGDLS and CDR2 is YYNGEE. CDR3 DNA sequence: TGTGCCAGCAGCGTGGCTACCGGGACAGAAGGAAACACCATATATTTT. Amino acid sequence: CASSVATGTEGNTIYF.